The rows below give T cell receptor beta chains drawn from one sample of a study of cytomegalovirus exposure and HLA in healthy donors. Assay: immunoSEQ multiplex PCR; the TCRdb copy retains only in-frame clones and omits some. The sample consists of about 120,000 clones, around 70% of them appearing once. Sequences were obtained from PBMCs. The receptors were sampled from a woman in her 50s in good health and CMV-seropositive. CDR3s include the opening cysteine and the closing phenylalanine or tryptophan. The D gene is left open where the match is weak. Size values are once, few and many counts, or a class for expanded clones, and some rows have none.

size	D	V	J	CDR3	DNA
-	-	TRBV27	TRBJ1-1	CASSFMRGGATEAFF	TGTGCCAGCAGTTTCATGAGGGGGGGGGCCACTGAAGCTTTCTTT
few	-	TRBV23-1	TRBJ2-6	CASSQSESIQVGISGANVLTF	TGCGCCAGCAGTCAATCGGAATCCATACAGGTCGGAATCTCTGGGGCCAACGTCCTGACTTTC
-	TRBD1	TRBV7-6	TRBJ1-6	CASSLDGTGDSPLHF	TGTGCCAGCAGCTTAGATGGGACAGGGGATTCACCCCTCCACTTT
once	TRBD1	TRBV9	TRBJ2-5	CASSETGGRETQYF	TGTGCCAGCAGCGAGACAGGGGGCCGGGAGACCCAGTACTTC
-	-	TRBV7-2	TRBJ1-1	CASSSQGGQMTEAFF	TGTGCCAGCAGCTCGCAGGGAGGCCAGATGACTGAAGCTTTCTTT
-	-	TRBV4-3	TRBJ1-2	CASSQFAGNAGYTF	TGCGCCAGCAGCCAGTTCGCGGGCAACGCGGGCTACACCTTC
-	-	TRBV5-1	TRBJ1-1	CASSLVGLNTEAFF	TGCGCCAGCAGCTTGGTTGGGCTGAACACTGAAGCTTTCTTT
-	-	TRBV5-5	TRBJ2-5	CASSPSTVSQETQYF	TGTGCCAGCAGCCCTTCGACAGTCTCACAAGAGACCCAGTACTTC
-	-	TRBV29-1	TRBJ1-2	CSVESVAGGYTF	TGCAGCGTTGAAAGTGTAGCAGGGGGCTACACCTTC
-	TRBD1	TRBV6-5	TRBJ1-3	CASSSTGAGNTIYF	TGTGCCAGCAGCTCTACAGGGGCTGGAAACACCATATATTTT
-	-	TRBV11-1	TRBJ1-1	CASSIRQFSTEAFF	TGTGCCAGCAGCATTAGACAGTTTTCCACTGAAGCTTTCTTT
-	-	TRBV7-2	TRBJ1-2	CASSLAEVGGYTF	TGTGCCAGCAGCTTAGCGGAGGTCGGGGGCTACACCTTC
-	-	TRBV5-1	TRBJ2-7	CASSGLSAARGEQYF	TGCGCCAGCAGCGGCTTAAGTGCCGCCCGAGGCGAGCAGTACTTC
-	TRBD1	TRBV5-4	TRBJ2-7	CASSLGSGQGTYEQYF	TGTGCCAGCAGCTTGGGGTCGGGACAGGGTACCTACGAGCAGTACTTC
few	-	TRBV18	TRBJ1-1	CASSRQDSNTEAFF	TGTGCCAGCTCCCGACAGGACTCGAACACTGAAGCTTTCTTT
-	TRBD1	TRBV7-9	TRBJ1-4	CASSLGQGIQNEKLFF	TGTGCCAGCAGTCTGGGACAGGGCATTCAAAATGAAAAACTGTTTTTT
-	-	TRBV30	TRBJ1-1	CAWSTWESAEAFF	TGTGCCTGGAGTACGTGGGAGAGCGCTGAAGCTTTCTTT
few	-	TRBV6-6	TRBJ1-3	CASSYRQGNSGNTIYF	TGTGCCAGCAGTTACAGGCAGGGCAACTCTGGAAACACCATATATTTT
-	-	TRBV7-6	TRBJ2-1	CASSLSREPSEQFF	TGTGCCAGCAGCTTAAGTAGGGAACCTAGCGAGCAGTTCTTC
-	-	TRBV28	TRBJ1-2	CASSRGNGYTF	TGTGCCAGCAGCCGAGGGAATGGCTACACCTTC
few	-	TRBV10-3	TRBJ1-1	CATGVRTEEAFF	TGTGCCACAGGGGTTCGGACAGAAGAAGCTTTCTTT
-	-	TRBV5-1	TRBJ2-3	CASSGQTDTQYF	TGCGCCAGCAGCGGGCAGACGGATACGCAGTATTTT
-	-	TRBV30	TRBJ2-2	CAWSVLGTGGTGELFF	TGTGCCTGGAGTGTACTCGGGACTGGGGGCACCGGGGAGCTGTTTTTT
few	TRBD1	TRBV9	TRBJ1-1	CASSVTFTGGLEMNTEAFF	TGTGCCAGCAGCGTCACTTTTACAGGGGGCTTAGAGATGAACACTGAAGCTTTCTTT
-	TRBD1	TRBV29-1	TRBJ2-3	CSVEARTGVPDTQYF	TGCAGCGTTGAGGCCCGGACAGGGGTCCCAGATACGCAGTATTTT